The rows below give T cell receptor beta chains drawn from one sample of a study of T cell changes during pregnancy in multiple sclerosis. Profiled with immunoSEQ multiplex PCR; TCRdb holds only in-frame clones, not every one. There are under 110,000 clones in the sample; about 90% occur only once, and 1.6% lies in the top ten. This material consisted of peripheral blood, taken before pregnancy. All receptors come from a female donor with multiple sclerosis, enrolled in a pregnancy study. CDR3s include the opening cysteine and the closing phenylalanine or tryptophan. D genes are given only for firm matches. Rows may omit the clone size; those that give it use once, few, many or a size class.

v_gene,d_gene,abundance,j_gene,CDR3nt,CDR3aa
TRBV4-2,NA,NA,TRBJ2-3,TGTGCCAGCAGCCAAGGGGAAGCACGGGATTTGGCAGATACGCAGTATTTT,CASSQGEARDLADTQYF
TRBV7-3,TRBD2,NA,TRBJ2-2,TGTGCCAGCAGCCATAGCGGGAGTTTAACCGGGGAGCTGTTTTTT,CASSHSGSLTGELFF
TRBV13,NA,NA,TRBJ2-3,TGTGCCAGCAGCAGTACAGGGTTGGATACGCAGTATTTT,CASSSTGLDTQYF
TRBV15,TRBD1,few,TRBJ1-1,TGTGCCACCAGCAGAGTAGAGGGGGCGCAGGCTGAAGCTTTCTTT,CATSRVEGAQAEAFF
TRBV25-1,NA,NA,TRBJ2-3,TGTGCCAGCAGTTTCGGGAGCACAGATACGCAGTATTTT,CASSFGSTDTQYF
TRBV30,TRBD1,NA,TRBJ1-5,TGTGCCTGGAGTGTGGGGACAGTTAATCAGCCCCAGCATTTT,CAWSVGTVNQPQHF
TRBV15,NA,NA,TRBJ1-1,TGTGCCACCAGCAGAGGATGGGGGGGGACTCTTAACGAAGCTTTCTTT,CATSRGWGGTLNEAFF
TRBV7-3,NA,once,TRBJ1-6,TGTGCCAGCAGCTTATTCGGGGACTATAATTCACCCCTCCACTTT,CASSLFGDYNSPLHF
TRBV27,TRBD1,NA,TRBJ1-5,TGTGCCAGTCGGACAGGGGGAAATCAGCCCCAGCATTTT,CASRTGGNQPQHF
TRBV5-1,TRBD1,NA,TRBJ1-2,TGCGCCAGCAGTACAGGGGGCGACTATGGCTACACCTTC,CASSTGGDYGYTF
TRBV4-3,TRBD2,once,TRBJ2-4,TGCGCCAGCAGCCAAGACATCCCCCAATCTAGCGGGGGGCCGCAAAACATTCAGTACTTC,CASSQDIPQSSGGPQNIQYF
TRBV28,TRBD1,NA,TRBJ1-2,TGTGCCAGCAGTTCCCCGACAGGGCAACGGCATGGCTACACCTTC,CASSSPTGQRHGYTF
TRBV7-8,NA,NA,TRBJ2-7,TGTGCCAGCAGCTATTCAGCACAGGGATCCCACTACGAGCAGTACTTC,CASSYSAQGSHYEQYF
TRBV14,TRBD2,NA,TRBJ2-3,TGTGCCAGCAGCCAAGAGGGACTAGCGGGAGCAGATACGCAGTATTTT,CASSQEGLAGADTQYF
TRBV28,TRBD1,NA,TRBJ1-5,TGTGCCAGCAGTCCATACAGGGGTAGCAATCAGCCCCAGCATTTT,CASSPYRGSNQPQHF
TRBV27,TRBD1,NA,TRBJ2-7,TGTGCCAGCAGTTTATCGACGGGACAGGGCGCAACGCAGTACTTC,CASSLSTGQGATQYF
TRBV4-1,TRBD2,NA,TRBJ2-7,TGCGCCAGCAGCCTCTCTGTCGGGGGGATAGCAATGAACCACGAGCAGTACTTC,CASSLSVGGIAMNHEQYF
TRBV19,TRBD1,NA,TRBJ1-2,TGTGCCAGTAGTAGCCCGACAGGGGGAAACTATGGCTACACCTTC,CASSSPTGGNYGYTF
TRBV6-5,NA,once,TRBJ1-6,TGTGCCAGCAGACCACAGGGCTCCTATAATTCACCCCTCCACTTT,CASRPQGSYNSPLHF
TRBV28,TRBD2,NA,TRBJ2-1,TGTGCCAGCAGTTCCCCTAGCGGGGGTTACAATGAGCAGTTCTTC,CASSSPSGGYNEQFF
TRBV27,NA,NA,TRBJ1-5,TGTGCCAGCAGACCTCTGGGGAGGAATCAGCCCCAGCATTTT,CASRPLGRNQPQHF
TRBV6-1,NA,NA,TRBJ1-3,TGTGCCAGCAGACAGTTAGGAAACACCATATATTTT,CASRQLGNTIYF
TRBV10-3,NA,NA,TRBJ1-2,TGTGCCATCAGTGAGGAGCAGGGCTATGGCTACACCTTC,CAISEEQGYGYTF
TRBV18,NA,once,TRBJ2-6,TGTGCCAGCTCGCAGTTAAGTGCAGGGGCCAACGTCCTGACTTTC,CASSQLSAGANVLTF
TRBV5-1,TRBD2,NA,TRBJ2-2,TGCGCCAGCAGCTCGACTAGCGGGGCCAGATCCGGGGAGCTGTTTTTT,CASSSTSGARSGELFF
TRBV7-9,TRBD2,NA,TRBJ2-1,TGTGCCAGCAGCCCCGGAGGTCTAGCGGGAACCTACAATGAGCAGTTCTTC,CASSPGGLAGTYNEQFF